The 25 T cell receptor beta chains below were found in one sample sequenced in a study of cytomegalovirus exposure and HLA in healthy donors. The study ran its PCR with 60 Vbeta and 13 Jbeta primers. This table comes from immunoSEQ multiplex PCR, and its TCRdb copy is limited to in-frame clones, with some not included. The top ten hold 4.9% of the sample, which has 95,000 or so clones, approximately 77% seen once. Sequencing was done on a sample of PBMCs. These receptors were taken from a woman aged 35 to 49 in good health and CMV-seronegative.

The chain employs TRBV7-8 and TRBJ1-3; D is ambiguous. The CDR3 has 14 residues. Trimming removed 4 bases from V and 4 bases from J, with 11 bases in between. The germline V gene has CDR1 SGHVS and CDR2 FQNEAQ. CDR3 DNA: TGTGCCAGCAGCTCCCCAGCGAGGGGAAACACCATATATTTT. Translating gives CASSSPARGNTIYF.

This sequence joins TRBV6-1 and TRBJ2-1; 11 bases line up with TRBD2. Germline CDR1 is MNHNS and CDR2 is SASEGT. Trimming at V came to 9 bases and at J to 6 bases, leaving 4 bases not matched to a gene. CDR3 length equals 13 residues. Here the CDR3 DNA reads TGTGCCAGTTTAGCGGGGGGGCCCAATGAGCAGTTCTTC. Translation: CASLAGGPNEQFF.

V usage is TRBV5-1 and J usage is TRBJ1-5, with 7 bases identical to TRBD1. Germline-derived CDR1 and CDR2 are SGHRS and YFSETQ. V lost 7 bases and J lost 4; bases outside the gene matches: 17. The CDR3 covers 17 residues. Written as DNA, the CDR3 is TGCGCCAGCTCACGGAATCGGGACAGTCCCGCTAATCAGCCCCAGCATTTT. It yields the protein CASSRNRDSPANQPQHF.

The chain joins TRBV5-1 to TRBJ1-3; TRBD1 aligns across 7 bases. CDR1 and CDR2 from the germline V gene are SGHRS and YFSETQ. This CDR3 has 16 residues. The V segment lost 3 bases and the J segment 0 bases; nucleotides outside the gene matches: 6. The CDR3 region has the DNA TGCGCCAGCAGCTCCCGGACAGGCGACTCTGGAAACACCATATATTTT. The encoded protein is CASSSRTGDSGNTIYF.

The rearrangement links TRBV19 to TRBJ1-1; D uncertain. The CDR3 is 13 residues long. V was shortened by 4 bases and J by 2 bases, with 8 bases between the two germline ends. Per the germline V gene, CDR1 is LNHDA and CDR2 is SQIVND (reference sequence). Written as DNA, the CDR3 is TGTGCCAGTAGTAAGTCGGTTAACACTGAAGCTTTCTTT. It codes for CASSKSVNTEAFF.

Regarding this clone: A read error may produce the germline difference seen at one junction end. CDR3 bases: TGTGCTAGCAGCTCGACAGGCCTTAAAGAGACCCAGTACTTC. Protein product: CASSSTGLKETQYF. The gene calls are TRBV7-7 and TRBJ2-5; the D gene is possibly TRBD1 (6 bases). CDR3 length: 14 amino acids. The germline gives CDR1 SSHAT, CDR2 FNYEAQ (reference sequence).

V and J are TRBV14 and TRBJ1-2, with D tentatively TRBD1 (5 bases). The CDR3 is made up of 15 amino acids. Germline CDR1 and CDR2: SGHDN and FVKESK. Trimming shortened V by 1 base and J by 5 bases, and 14 bases separated the two germline ends. In DNA form, the CDR3 reads TGTGCCAGCAGCCAAGTCTTAGGGACTCCTTATGGCTACACCTTC. It is translated as CASSQVLGTPYGYTF. The complete variable domain, with remaining parts taken from reference TRBV14 and TRBJ1-2, reads EAGVTQFPSHSVIEKGQTVTLRCDPISGHDNLYWYRRVMGKEIKFLLHFVKESKQDESGMPNNRFLAERTGGTYSTLKVQPAELEDSGVYFCASSQVLGTPYGYTFGSGTRLTVV.

CDR3 region: CASSAGKGVEKLFF. The CDR3, as DNA: TGTGCCAGCTCAGCGGGAAAGGGTGTTGAAAAACTGTTTTTT. The rearrangement joins TRBV5-6 to TRBJ1-4; D call uncertain. The germline V and J ends were trimmed by 7 bases and 7 bases, with 17 bases remaining between them. Germline CDR1 and CDR2: SGHDT and YYEEEE. The CDR3 runs 14 residues.

This clone was counted a single time. The chain combines TRBV5-4 with TRBJ1-1, with D possibly TRBD1 on 6 matching bases. The germline gives CDR1 SGHNT, CDR2 YYREEE (reference sequence). The CDR3 is made up of 12 amino acids. Trimming shortened V by 9 bases and J by 1 base, and 10 bases separated the two germline ends. The CDR3 DNA follows: TGTGCCACAGTGGACAGGAACACTGAAGCTTTCTTT. Protein sequence: CATVDRNTEAFF.

This clone was recorded a few times. V and J are TRBV7-9 and TRBJ1-1; 12 bases agree with TRBD1. V dropped 1 base and J dropped 0; count of bases not matched to a gene: 3. Germline loops: CDR1 SEHNR, CDR2 FQNEAQ (reference sequence). The CDR3 extends over 17 amino acids. The CDR3 DNA follows: TGTGCCAGCAGCTTAGGGGACAGGGGGCGGATGAACACTGAAGCTTTCTTT. Residues: CASSLGDRGRMNTEAFF.

The chain has TRBV4-1 and TRBJ1-2, with D possibly being TRBD1 (6 bases). CDR3 length equals 17 residues. Trimming stripped 1 base from V and 4 bases from J, with 19 bases between. Germline loops: CDR1 MGHRA, CDR2 YSYEKL. The CDR3 coding sequence is TGCGCCAGCAGCCAAGGGTCGGCAGGGGAGATCCTCTATGGCTACACCTTC. It is translated as CASSQGSAGEILYGYTF.

This clone was seen only once. J is TRBJ2-3 and V is TRBV7-2, with TRBD2 matching 8 bases. The CDR3 runs to 15 residues. Germline assignment: CDR1 SGHTA and CDR2 FQGNSA. V was pared by 5 bases and J by 1 base, with 5 bases of the junction left unmatched. The CDR3 loop is CASSTRSGGTDTQYF. The CDR3 region has the DNA TGTGCCAGCAGCACTCGTAGCGGGGGCACAGATACGCAGTATTTT.

V gene TRBV2 combines with J gene TRBJ1-2, with a possible D match to TRBD1 (5 bases). The CDR3 loop spans 12 amino acids. Germline assignment: CDR1 SNHLY and CDR2 FYNNEI. V was cut by 6 bases and J by 7 bases, with 12 bases left in between. The CDR3 coding sequence is TGTGCCAGCAGGACGGACATTCCTGGCTACACCTTC. Encoded protein: CASRTDIPGYTF.

The chain uses TRBV5-6 and TRBJ2-3; TRBD2 is a possible D gene (7 bases). The CDR3 has 16 amino acids. Germline V gene data show CDR1 as SGHDT and CDR2 as YYEEEE. Trimming cost V 6 bases and J 0 bases, with 17 bases left between them. CDR3 sequence: CASTKTGGPSTDTQYF. CDR3 in DNA: TGTGCCAGCACTAAAACCGGGGGGCCTAGCACAGATACGCAGTATTTT.

This chain joins TRBV6-5 and TRBJ2-3; D not certain. This CDR3 has 13 residues. Germline CDR1 and CDR2: MNHEY and SVGAGI. V lost 5 bases and J 4 bases, leaving 10 bases between the germline ends. CDR3 DNA: TGTGCCAGCAGTAAAGAGGAGTCAGATACGCAGTATTTT. Its translation: CASSKEESDTQYF.

Only one count was recorded for this clone. The CDR3 DNA is TGTGCCAGCAGCTTGGACACCAACTATGGCTACACCTTC. Translation gives CASSLDTNYGYTF. The gene calls are TRBV5-4 and TRBJ1-2; D remains unclear. Per the germline V gene, CDR1 is SGHNT and CDR2 is YYREEE (reference sequence). The CDR3 runs 13 residues. The V end lost 0 bases, the J end lost 2 bases, and 5 bases lay between the germline ends.

V and J are TRBV4-1 and TRBJ2-3, with D possibly TRBD2 on 6 matching bases. The CDR3 length is 14 residues. Germline V lookup: CDR1 MGHRA, CDR2 YSYEKL. Trimming cost V 3 bases and J 2 bases, with 9 bases left between them. The DNA for the CDR3 is TGCGCCAGCAGCCAGGGAGGATTCACAGATACGCAGTATTTT. Protein: CASSQGGFTDTQYF.

This chain links TRBV7-9 with TRBJ1-1; D call uncertain. The germline CDR1 and CDR2 sequences are SEHNR and FQNEAQ (reference sequence). Trimming shortened V by 3 bases and J by 11 bases, and 16 bases separated the two germline ends. This CDR3 comprises 13 residues. DNA of the CDR3: TGTGCCAGCAGCTTGAGGGAACAGACGAAGGCTTTCTTT. The encoded protein is CASSLREQTKAFF.

The chain is built from TRBV7-9 and TRBJ1-4, with 8 bases aligning to TRBD1. CDR3 size: 14 residues. With V trimmed by 0 bases and J by 7 bases, 1 base remained unmatched. CDR1 SEHNR and CDR2 FQNEAQ come from the germline V gene (reference sequence). The CDR3 is CASSLATGAEKLFF. In nucleotides, the CDR3 is TGTGCCAGCAGCTTAGCGACAGGGGCTGAAAAACTGTTTTTT.

The CDR3 here is CASSSGTGGRNQPQHF. The CDR3 DNA follows: TGTGCCAGCAGCAGTGGGACAGGGGGCAGAAATCAGCCCCAGCATTTT. V is TRBV21-1 and J is TRBJ1-5; the table's D call of TRBD1 was not tested on the DNA. TRBV21-1 is given as a pseudogene. The CDR3 is 16 amino acids.

The chain joins TRBV27 to TRBJ1-1; the D is unclear. The CDR3 consists of 13 residues. Germline CDR1 is MNHEY and CDR2 is SMNVEV (reference sequence). The germline V and J ends were trimmed by 0 bases and 7 bases, with 9 bases remaining between them. The CDR3 protein is CASSLSGGFEAFF. The DNA for the CDR3 is TGTGCCAGCAGTTTATCGGGAGGGTTTGAAGCTTTCTTT.

This clone was picked up one time. The chain is built from TRBV7-2 and TRBJ2-2; TRBD2 agrees at 8 bases. With V trimmed by 5 bases and J by 7 bases, 6 bases remained unmatched. Looked up from germline, CDR1 is SGHTA and CDR2 is FQGNSA. This CDR3 is built from 14 residues. The CDR3 sequence is CASSRGGPVGELFF. The CDR3 coding sequence is TGTGCCAGCAGCCGGGGGGGCCCTGTCGGGGAGCTGTTTTTT.

The chain has TRBV7-9 and TRBJ1-6, with 7 bases aligning to TRBD1. The V segment lost 4 bases and the J segment 0 bases; nucleotides outside the gene matches: 9. Per the germline V gene, CDR1 is SEHNR and CDR2 is FQNEAQ (reference sequence). This CDR3 spans 18 amino acids. The CDR3 DNA sequence: TGTGCCAGCAGCTGGGACAGCTTAACCTACTCCTATAATTCACCCCTCCACTTT. This translates into CASSWDSLTYSYNSPLHF.

The chain combines TRBV5-1 with TRBJ1-2; TRBD1 matches at 7 bases. The germline gives CDR1 SGHRS, CDR2 YFSETQ. The CDR3 runs 18 residues. V trimming: 0 bases; J trimming: 4 bases; junction bases outside the gene matches: 15. DNA of the CDR3: TGCGCCAGCAGCTTGGCCGTACAAACAGGGACAGCCATCTATGGCTACACCTTC. This encodes CASSLAVQTGTAIYGYTF.

The chain uses TRBV10-2 and TRBJ1-2; perhaps TRBD1 as D (5 bases). Germline lookup yields CDR1 WSHSY and CDR2 SAAADI. The V gene lost 6 bases and the J gene lost 6 bases, with 20 bases spanning the gap. The CDR3 loop spans 15 amino acids. The CDR3 DNA reads TGCGCCAGCAGAGCCTACAGGACCCGGCGAGATGGCTACACCTTC. Its protein is CASRAYRTRRDGYTF.